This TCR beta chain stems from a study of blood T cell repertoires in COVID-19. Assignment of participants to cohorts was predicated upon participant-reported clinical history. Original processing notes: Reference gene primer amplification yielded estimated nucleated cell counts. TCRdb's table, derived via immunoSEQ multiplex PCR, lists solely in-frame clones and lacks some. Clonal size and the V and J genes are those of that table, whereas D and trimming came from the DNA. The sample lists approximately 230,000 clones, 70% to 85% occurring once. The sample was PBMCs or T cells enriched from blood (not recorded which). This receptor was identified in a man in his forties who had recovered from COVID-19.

CDR3 in DNA: TGTGCCAGCAGTGAGTCCGGGAGGGACTACGAGCAGTACTTC. As protein: CASSESGRDYEQYF. The chain couples TRBV6-1 to TRBJ2-7; 8 bases match TRBD2. Per germline, CDR1 MNHNS and CDR2 SASEGT. V lost 3 bases and J lost 3; bases outside the gene matches: 4. The CDR3 totals 14 residues.